The 24 T cell receptor beta chains below come from one sample, sequenced in a study of blood T cells in healthy people across ages. PCR was performed a second time for about 6 to 11 cycles using a sample-barcoded 5' primer and a J-beta primer mix. TCRdb re-derived calls from the 5' RACE reads in MiXCR, one entry per CDR3 protein. This table has more than 1,400,000 distinct CDR3 sequences, 35% to 45% appearing once. Sequencing was carried out using blood. These receptors came from a woman between 18 and 29 years old in good health.

The chain links TRBV6-1 to TRBJ2-1, with 7 bases identical to TRBD2. In germline, CDR1 is MNHNS, CDR2 SASEGT. The CDR3 totals 16 residues. V shed 1 base and J 2 bases; nucleotides not matched to a gene: 5. In DNA, the CDR3 is TGTGCCAGCAGTGAAGGGGCGGGAGCAACCTACAATGAGCAGTTCTTC. Its protein is CASSEGAGATYNEQFF.

The chain carries TRBV29-1 and TRBJ1-2, with 8 positions matching TRBD1. The CDR3 runs to 13 residues. The germline V gene has CDR1 SQVTM and CDR2 ANQGSEA. With 4 bases clipped from V and 5 bases from J, the junction kept 6 bases outside the gene matches. CDR3 nucleotide sequence: TGCAGCGTTGTGGCGGACAGGGCGTATGGCTACACCTTC. Protein product: CSVVADRAYGYTF.

The chain has TRBV21-1 and TRBJ2-2; TRBD2 was called by the table and not checked on the DNA. TRBV21-1 is a pseudogene. The CDR3 totals 19 residues. The CDR3 here is CASSSPRKTSGSGTGELFF. The CDR3 region has the DNA TGTGCCAGCAGCTCCCCAAGGAAGACTAGCGGGAGTGGAACCGGGGAGCTGTTTTTT.

This chain links TRBV10-2 with TRBJ1-1; D not resolved. CDR3 length equals 13 residues. The V gene's germline CDR1 is WSHSY and CDR2 SAAADI. V was clipped by 2 bases and J by 6 bases, with 10 bases between them. CDR3 in DNA: TGCGCCAGCAGTGAGATAGGAAGGGCTGAAGCTTTCTTT. Residues: CASSEIGRAEAFF.

As regards this clonotype: This clone may be a read error of a much larger clone one base away. The chain has TRBV2 and TRBJ2-7; TRBD1 matches 8 bases. The junction had 3 bases not matched to a gene; V was cut back by 8 bases and J by 3 bases. CDR1 SNHLY and CDR2 FYNNEI come from the germline V gene. This CDR3 has 12 residues. Written as DNA, the CDR3 is TGTGCCAGCGGTGGACAGGGCTACGAGCAGTACTTC. Protein sequence: CASGGQGYEQYF.

This clonotype was counted only a few times. This chain links TRBV28 with TRBJ1-4; D is unclear. Trimming left V 3 bases short and J 6 bases short, with 5 bases between. Germline V gives CDR1 MDHEN, CDR2 SYDVKM. The CDR3 has 12 amino acids. CDR3 loop: CASSLSDEKLFF. The CDR3 region has the DNA TGTGCCAGCAGTTTGTCGGATGAAAAACTGTTTTTT.

V is TRBV20-1 and J is TRBJ2-4; D uncertain. Germline V gene lookup returns CDR1 DFQATT and CDR2 SNEGSKA (reference sequence). The CDR3 covers 13 residues. With 6 bases removed from V and 0 bases from J, the gap between germline ends came to 9 bases. DNA for the CDR3: TGCAGTGCCAGAACTATAGCCAAAAACATTCAGTACTTC. It is translated as CSARTIAKNIQYF.

A few counts support this clonotype. CDR3 protein: CASKGASGKSTDTQYF. CDR3 nucleotides: TGTGCCAGCAAGGGGGCCTCCGGAAAAAGCACAGATACGCAGTATTTT. The V gene is TRBV28, the J gene TRBJ2-3, with 7 bases fitting TRBD1. CDR3 length: 16 amino acids. With V trimmed by 7 bases and J by 0 bases, 10 bases remained unmatched. The germline V gene encodes CDR1 MDHEN and CDR2 SYDVKM.

A note on this clonotype: A read error may be the cause here, since a much bigger clone is one base away. The J gene is TRBJ2-5, the V gene TRBV29-1; D is ambiguous. The DNA end is a closer match to TRBJ2-7, so the J assignment may be wrong. This CDR3 is built from 11 residues. The germline V gene encodes CDR1 SQVTM and CDR2 ANQGSEA. Written as DNA, the CDR3 is TGCAGCGTTGAGAGAGTCTACGAGCAGTACTTC. Amino acids: CSVERVYEQYF.

This clonotype showed up just a few times. This sequence joins TRBV7-2 and TRBJ2-7; D possibly uses TRBD1 or TRBD2 (5 bases each). Germline V gives CDR1 SGHTA, CDR2 FQGNSA. V lost 1 base to trimming and J lost 2 bases, with 12 bases between them. This CDR3 comprises 15 residues. The CDR3 spells CASSLGRGTTYEQYF. The CDR3 bases are TGTGCCAGCAGCTTAGGTCGTGGGACCACCTACGAGCAGTACTTC.

This clonotype was seen a handful of times. The chain carries TRBV11-2 and TRBJ1-2; D might be TRBD1 (5 bases). Germline V gene lookup returns CDR1 SGHAT and CDR2 FQNNGV. V was trimmed by 8 bases and J by 7 bases, leaving 14 bases between them. The CDR3 is 12 amino acids. The CDR3 nucleotides read TGTGCCAGCGGGGACCTTAGGGGTGGCTACACCTTC. It encodes CASGDLRGGYTF.

Worth noting for this clonotype: The germline gene is not matched at one end of the junction; a read error may be the cause. The chain joins TRBV9 to TRBJ2-1; 11 nucleotides match TRBD2. Germline CDR1 and CDR2: SGDLS and YYNGEE. This CDR3 has 15 residues. The CDR3 coding sequence is TGTGCCAGCAGCGCTAGCGGGGGGAACTACGATGAGCAGTTCTTC. Protein sequence: CASSASGGNYDEQFF.

The chain joins TRBV7-3 to TRBJ1-1; 7 bases are a match to TRBD1. Germline assignment: CDR1 SGHTA and CDR2 FQGTGA. CDR3 length: 14 amino acids. V shed 5 bases, J shed 4 bases, and the junction held 7 bases outside the gene matches. The CDR3 loop reads CASSQTGFVTEAFF. The DNA for the CDR3 is TGTGCCAGCAGCCAGACAGGGTTCGTCACTGAAGCTTTCTTT.

There are a few counts of this clonotype. This may be a read error: a much more frequent sequence differs by one nucleotide. The V gene is TRBV2, the J gene TRBJ2-1; D remains ambiguous. Germline CDR1 is SNHLY and CDR2 is FYNNEI. This CDR3 is 15 amino acids long. Written as DNA, the CDR3 is TGTGCCAGCAGAGAAGTTCTAATCAGCGACAATGAGCAGTTCTTC. Its translation is CASREVLISDNEQFF.

This sequence joins TRBV27 and TRBJ2-5; 7 bases are shared with TRBD1. The germline V gene encodes CDR1 MNHEY and CDR2 SMNVEV (reference sequence). This CDR3 has 14 amino acids. V trimming: 4 bases; J trimming: 5 bases; junction bases outside the gene matches: 7. Here the CDR3 DNA reads TGTGCCAGCAGTTCAAGACAGGGCCGGGAGACCCAGTACTTC. As protein: CASSSRQGRETQYF.

This clonotype has a handful of counts. The gene calls are TRBV20-1 and TRBJ2-5, with 8 bases matching TRBD2. CDR1 and CDR2 from the germline V gene are DFQATT and SNEGSKA (reference sequence). V shed 6 bases and J 0 bases; nucleotides not matched to a gene: 3. The CDR3 covers 13 residues. CDR3 residues: CSAIAGYQETQYF. The CDR3 region has the DNA TGCAGTGCAATAGCGGGGTACCAAGAGACCCAGTACTTC.

The chain has TRBV6-1 and TRBJ2-5; 8 bases align to TRBD2. The J segment lost 5 bases and the V segment lost 3 bases, leaving 11 bases of the junction unmatched. The germline V gene encodes CDR1 MNHNS and CDR2 SASEGT. The CDR3 consists of 16 residues. As DNA, the CDR3 is TGTGCCAGCAGTGAGGTTCCTAGCGGGCGAGGGGAGACCCAGTACTTC. The encoded protein is CASSEVPSGRGETQYF.

This clonotype was detected many times. The V gene is TRBV12-3 or TRBV12-4, the J gene TRBJ2-7; D is perhaps TRBD1 or TRBD2 (5 bases each). V was clipped by 6 bases and J by 2 bases, with 14 bases between them. The CDR3 loop spans 14 amino acids. In DNA, the CDR3 is TGTGCCAGCAGCCCGGGACCGACTACCTACGAGCAGTACTTC. Protein: CASSPGPTTYEQYF.

The chain combines TRBV18 with TRBJ2-1; D is undetermined. The CDR3 length is 16 residues. With 1 base removed from V and 0 bases from J, the gap between germline ends came to 10 bases. The V gene's germline CDR1 is KGHSH and CDR2 LQKENI. The CDR3 nucleotides are TGTGCCAGCTCACCACTAGGCTCCTACTCCTACAATGAGCAGTTCTTC. It is translated as CASSPLGSYSYNEQFF.

The rearrangement joins TRBV28 to TRBJ1-2; D ambiguous. CDR1 MDHEN and CDR2 SYDVKM come from the germline V gene. This CDR3 spans 14 amino acids. Deletions cut 6 bases from V and 8 bases from J, with 19 bases between. As DNA, the CDR3 is TGTGCCAGCAGCCCAAACGGGGAAACTCTGGGCTACACCTTC. This sequence encodes CASSPNGETLGYTF.

CDR3 sequence: CASSLPGLAGDTGELFF. In nucleotides, the CDR3 is TGTGCCAGCAGCTTACCGGGACTAGCGGGAGACACCGGGGAGCTGTTTTTT. The V call is TRBV7-8, the J call TRBJ2-2, with 14 bases matching TRBD2. This CDR3 is built from 17 residues. Germline assignment: CDR1 SGHVS and CDR2 FQNEAQ. The J segment lost 3 bases and the V segment lost 2 bases, leaving 2 bases of the junction unmatched.

This chain's CDR3 is CASSQPGQGMGYTF. The CDR3 DNA reads TGTGCCAGCAGCCAACCGGGACAGGGTATGGGCTACACCTTC. The rearrangement links TRBV3-1 to TRBJ1-2; 9 bases are a match to TRBD1. The CDR3 spans 14 residues. CDR1 LGHDT and CDR2 YNNKEL come from the germline V gene (reference sequence). Unmatched junction bases numbered 6, after V lost 2 bases and J lost 8 bases. Drawing the rest from reference TRBV3-1 and TRBJ1-2, the complete variable domain is DTAVSQTPKYLVTQMGNDKSIKCEQNLGHDTMYWYKQDSKKFLKIMFSYNNKELIINETVPNRFSPKSPDKAHLNLHINSLELGDSAVYFCASSQPGQGMGYTFGSGTRLTVV.

The chain couples TRBV7-2 to TRBJ2-7; tentatively, D is TRBD2 (6 bases). The CDR3 extends over 14 amino acids. Germline V gene sequence: CDR1 SGHTA, CDR2 FQGNSA. V was trimmed by 0 bases and J by 7 bases, leaving 13 bases between them. The CDR3 DNA follows: TGTGCCAGCAGCTTAGCCTTCACGGGGAGGGAGCAGTACTTC. It specifies CASSLAFTGREQYF.

The chain has TRBV10-3 and TRBJ1-1; D not certain. V lost 10 bases and J lost 2, with 11 bases in between. CDR1 and CDR2 (germline): ENHRY, SYGVKD. The CDR3 runs 12 residues. CDR3 protein: CATLGDNTEAFF. In DNA form, the CDR3 reads TGTGCCACCCTGGGTGATAACACTGAAGCTTTCTTT.